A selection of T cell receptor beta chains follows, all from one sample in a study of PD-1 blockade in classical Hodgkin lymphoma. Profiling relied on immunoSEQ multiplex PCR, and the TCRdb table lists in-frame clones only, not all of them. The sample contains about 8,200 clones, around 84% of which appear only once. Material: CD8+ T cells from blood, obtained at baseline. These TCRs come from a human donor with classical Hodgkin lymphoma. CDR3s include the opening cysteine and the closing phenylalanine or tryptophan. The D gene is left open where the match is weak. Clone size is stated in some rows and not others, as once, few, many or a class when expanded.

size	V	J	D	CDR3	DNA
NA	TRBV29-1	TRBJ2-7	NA	CSVDWQYEQYF	TGCAGCGTTGATTGGCAGTACGAGCAGTACTTC
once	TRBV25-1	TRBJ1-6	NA	CASSEEDTIYNSPLHF	TGTGCCAGCAGTGAGGAGGACACCATTTATAATTCACCCCTCCACTTT
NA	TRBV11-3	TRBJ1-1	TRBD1	CASSPGGRAEAFF	TGTGCCAGCAGCCCAGGGGGGCGCGCTGAAGCTTTCTTT
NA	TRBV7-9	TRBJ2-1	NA	CASSLWGGNNEQFF	TGTGCCAGCAGCTTATGGGGCGGGAACAATGAGCAGTTCTTC
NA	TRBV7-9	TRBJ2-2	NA	CASSLPSSHNGELFF	TGTGCCAGCAGCTTGCCTTCTTCTCACAACGGGGAGCTGTTTTTT
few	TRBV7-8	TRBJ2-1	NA	CASSLGGRRNEQFF	TGTGCCAGCAGCTTAGGCGGGCGACGCAATGAGCAGTTCTTC
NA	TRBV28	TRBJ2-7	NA	CASSPRGSSYEQYF	TGTGCCAGCAGCCCCCGGGGTTCCTCCTACGAGCAGTACTTC
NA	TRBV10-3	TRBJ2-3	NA	CAIREAGVTDTQYF	TGTGCCATCAGGGAGGCAGGGGTCACAGATACGCAGTATTTT
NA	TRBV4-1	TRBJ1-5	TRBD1	CASSQEGTGLHQPQHF	TGCGCCAGCAGCCAAGAGGGGACAGGTTTGCATCAGCCCCAGCATTTT
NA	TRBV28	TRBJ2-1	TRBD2	CASSPARRGNLNEQFF	TGTGCCAGCAGTCCCGCCCGGCGGGGGAATTTGAATGAGCAGTTCTTC
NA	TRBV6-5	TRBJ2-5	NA	CASSYPGVAETQYF	TGTGCCAGCAGTTACCCAGGGGTTGCCGAGACCCAGTACTTC
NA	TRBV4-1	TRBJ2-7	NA	CASSQDIGAYEQYF	TGCGCCAGCAGCCAAGATATAGGAGCCTACGAGCAGTACTTC
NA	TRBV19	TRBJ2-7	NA	CASSIGYEQYF	TGTGCCAGTAGTATAGGATACGAGCAGTACTTC
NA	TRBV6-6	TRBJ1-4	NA	CASRYRAQQNEKLFF	TGTGCCAGCAGGTACAGGGCACAGCAGAATGAAAAACTGTTTTTT
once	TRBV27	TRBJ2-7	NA	CASSPSNSYEQYF	TGTGCCAGCAGCCCCTCTAACTCCTACGAGCAGTACTTC
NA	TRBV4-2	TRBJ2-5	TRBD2	CASSPPGGRGETQYF	TGTGCCAGCAGCCCCCCGGGAGGTCGGGGAGAGACCCAGTACTTC
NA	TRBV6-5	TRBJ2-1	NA	CASSYSLLSSYNEQFF	TGTGCCAGCAGTTACTCGCTGCTGAGTTCCTACAATGAGCAGTTCTTC
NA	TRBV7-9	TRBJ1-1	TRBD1	CASSLLETGLWNTEAFF	TGTGCCAGCAGCTTACTCGAGACAGGGTTATGGAACACTGAAGCTTTCTTT
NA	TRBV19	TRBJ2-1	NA	CASSTGDNYNEQFF	TGTGCCAGTAGTACGGGGGACAACTACAATGAGCAGTTCTTC
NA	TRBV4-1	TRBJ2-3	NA	CASSPHLQGEDTQYF	TGCGCCAGCAGCCCACACCTCCAGGGAGAGGATACGCAGTATTTT